This entry lists 30 T cell receptor beta chains sequenced from one sample in a study of shared clonotypes between healthy human individuals. Profiled with immunoSEQ multiplex PCR; TCRdb holds only in-frame clones, not every one. The data contain about 770,000 clones, roughly 72% of them singletons. Sequenced input: memory CD4+ T cells sorted from blood. This sample's subset: CD45RA-negative fraction. The receptors originated from a woman in her 30s in good health.

This clone was seen a handful of times. The chain has TRBV18 and TRBJ1-1, with D tentatively TRBD1 (5 bases). The CDR3 length is 12 residues. The germline V and J ends were trimmed by 2 bases and 4 bases, with 5 bases remaining between them. The germline gives CDR1 KGHSH, CDR2 LQKENI. The CDR3 loop reads CASSPGATEAFF. Written as DNA, the CDR3 is TGTGCCAGCTCACCAGGGGCCACTGAAGCTTTCTTT.

The chain couples TRBV5-4 to TRBJ2-6; 10 bases map to TRBD1. Germline V gives CDR1 SGHNT, CDR2 YYREEE (reference sequence). CDR3 length: 18 residues. V lost 4 bases to trimming and J lost 1 base; unmatched junction nucleotides: 8. CDR3 coding DNA: TGTGCCAGCAGCCGGGACAGGGGTATTCAGTCTGGGGCCAACGTCCTGACTTTC. Its protein is CASSRDRGIQSGANVLTF.

The V call is TRBV6-1, the J call TRBJ2-7; 7 bases line up with TRBD2. After removal of 0 bases from V and 4 bases from J, the junction contained 3 bases not matched to a gene. This CDR3 spans 14 amino acids. Germline V CDR1 and CDR2: MNHNS, SASEGT. CDR3 in DNA: TGTGCCAGCAGTGAAGCCGGACTAGTGTACGAGCAGTACTTC. As protein: CASSEAGLVYEQYF.

This sequence joins TRBV30 and TRBJ2-7; 10 positions agree with TRBD2. V dropped 5 bases and J dropped 6; count of bases not matched to a gene: 7. The CDR3 is 13 amino acids. CDR1 is GTSNPN and CDR2 is SVGIG in the germline V gene (reference sequence). The CDR3 reads CAWQTSGKSEQYF. In DNA, the CDR3 is TGTGCCTGGCAAACTAGCGGGAAGTCCGAGCAGTACTTC.

This clone has only a few counts. The gene calls are TRBV6-5 and TRBJ1-2, with D unclear. The CDR3 sequence is 14 residues long. The V gene's germline CDR1 is MNHEY and CDR2 SVGAGI. The germline V and J ends were trimmed by 5 bases and 0 bases, with 10 bases remaining between them. The CDR3 sequence is CASSLTPANYGYTF. The CDR3, as DNA: TGTGCCAGCAGTCTAACGCCCGCTAACTATGGCTACACCTTC.

The chain uses TRBV5-4 and TRBJ1-2; unclear D gene. Trimming stripped 0 bases from V and 0 bases from J, with 6 bases between. The CDR3 is made up of 14 amino acids. From germline, CDR1 is SGHNT and CDR2 YYREEE (reference sequence). CDR3: CASSLVPANYGYTF. CDR3 DNA: TGTGCCAGCAGCTTGGTACCAGCTAACTATGGCTACACCTTC.

The chain couples TRBV7-2 to TRBJ2-3, with 11 bases that match TRBD2. Germline V gene sequence: CDR1 SGHTA, CDR2 FQGNSA. This CDR3 region has 16 residues. Trimming cost V 5 bases and J 5 bases; bases outside gene matches: 9. This CDR3 is CASSPRLGLAGDTQYF. The CDR3 DNA reads as TGTGCCAGCAGCCCCCGCCTTGGACTAGCGGGAGATACGCAGTATTTT.

The gene calls are TRBV11-2 and TRBJ1-1, with 11 bases lining up with TRBD1. Per germline, CDR1 SGHAT and CDR2 FQNNGV. The V segment lost 3 bases and the J segment 6 bases; nucleotides outside the gene matches: 3. This CDR3 comprises 14 residues. This CDR3 reads CASSFLDRGPEAFF. The CDR3, as DNA: TGTGCCAGCAGCTTCCTGGACAGGGGGCCTGAAGCTTTCTTT. Full variable domain (outside the CDR3, taken from reference TRBV11-2 and TRBJ1-1): EAGVAQSPRYKIIEKRQSVAFWCNPISGHATLYWYQQILGQGPKLLIQFQNNGVVDDSQLPKDRFSAERLKGVDSTLKIQPAKLEDSAVYLCASSFLDRGPEAFFGQGTRLTVV.

This clone was seen more than once but under ten times. V is TRBV28 and J is TRBJ1-2; D possibly corresponds to TRBD1 (5 bases). Looked up from germline, CDR1 is MDHEN and CDR2 is SYDVKM. V was pared by 6 bases and J by 7 bases, with 12 bases between. The CDR3 length is 12 residues. This chain's CDR3 is CASSSRVRGYTF. CDR3 sequence (DNA): TGTGCCAGCAGCTCCAGGGTACGTGGCTACACCTTC.

This clone was seen a few times. This rearrangement joins TRBV2 to TRBJ2-3, with 7 bases matching TRBD2. This CDR3 has 14 amino acids. CDR1 SNHLY and CDR2 FYNNEI come from the germline V gene. V lost 5 bases to trimming and J lost 4 bases; unmatched junction nucleotides: 6. CDR3 nucleotide sequence: TGTGCCAGCAGTCAACTAGCGTTCTCAGATACGCAGTATTTT. Translation gives CASSQLAFSDTQYF.

The chain has TRBV2 and TRBJ2-2; D uncertain. Deletions cut 6 bases from V and 6 bases from J, with 14 bases between. CDR1 and CDR2 from the germline V gene are SNHLY and FYNNEI. The CDR3 loop spans 14 amino acids. The CDR3 loop is CASSPIVGAGELFF. The CDR3 DNA reads TGTGCCAGCAGCCCGATAGTTGGGGCCGGGGAGCTGTTTTTT. The full variable domain, completed using reference TRBV2 and TRBJ2-2, is EPEVTQTPSHQVTQMGQEVILRCVPISNHLYFYWYRQILGQKVEFLVSFYNNEISEKSEIFDDQFSVERPDGSNFTLKIRSTKLEDSAMYFCASSPIVGAGELFFGEGSRLTVL.

V gene TRBV19 combines with J gene TRBJ1-1; D possibly corresponds to TRBD1 (5 bases). With 10 bases removed from V and 4 bases from J, the gap between germline ends came to 16 bases. Germline values: CDR1 LNHDA, CDR2 SQIVND (reference sequence). The CDR3 length is 13 residues. This chain's CDR3 is CATNRGQGTEAFF. The DNA of the CDR3 is TGTGCCACCAACCGGGGCCAGGGCACTGAAGCTTTCTTT.

This chain uses TRBV6-1 with TRBJ2-6; D remains ambiguous. Between the trimmed V and J ends, which lost 4 bases and 0 bases, there was a span of 7 bases. This CDR3 region has 15 residues. Germline-derived CDR1 and CDR2 are MNHNS and SASEGT. The CDR3 is CASSASSSGANVLTF. The DNA of the CDR3 is TGTGCCAGCAGTGCCAGCTCCTCTGGGGCCAACGTCCTGACTTTC.

The chain carries TRBV9 and TRBJ2-1; possibly TRBD2 for D (6 bases). The V end lost 3 bases, the J end lost 1 base, and 14 bases lay between the germline ends. Germline loops: CDR1 SGDLS, CDR2 YYNGEE. The CDR3 totals 16 residues. CDR3: CASSASGGRSYNEQFF. CDR3 DNA: TGTGCCAGCAGCGCGTCCGGGGGTAGGTCCTACAATGAGCAGTTCTTC. The entire variable domain, with the rest obtained from reference TRBV9 and TRBJ2-1, is as follows: DSGVTQTPKHLITATGQRVTLRCSPRSGDLSVYWYQQSLDQGLQFLIQYYNGEERAKGNILERFSAQQFPDLHSELNLSSLELGDSALYFCASSASGGRSYNEQFFGPGTRLTVL.

CDR3 coding DNA: TGTGCCAGCAGCGGACGGGACCGACCAAGTAACTATGGCTACACCTTC. This encodes CASSGRDRPSNYGYTF. The gene calls are TRBV5-4 and TRBJ1-2; D perhaps matches TRBD1 (5 bases). CDR1 and CDR2 from the germline V gene are SGHNT and YYREEE (reference sequence). V lost 4 bases and J lost 1, with 17 bases in between. This CDR3 is 16 amino acids long.

The chain recombines TRBV18 with TRBJ2-1; possibly TRBD1 for D (6 bases). The CDR3 has 16 amino acids. Trimming shortened V by 3 bases and J by 4 bases, and 16 bases separated the two germline ends. Germline V CDR1 and CDR2: KGHSH, LQKENI. In DNA, the CDR3 is TGTGCCAGCTCACCTTACGCCGGGACAAAATACAATGAGCAGTTCTTC. Translated, it gives CASSPYAGTKYNEQFF.

The gene calls are TRBV29-1 and TRBJ2-7; D is possibly TRBD1 (6 bases). V was cut by 5 bases and J by 6 bases, with 14 bases left in between. The germline V gene encodes CDR1 SQVTM and CDR2 ANQGSEA. The CDR3 extends over 12 amino acids. CDR3 in amino acids: CSVLSRGGEQYF. The CDR3 region has the DNA TGCAGCGTTCTTAGCAGGGGCGGCGAGCAGTACTTC.

V and J are TRBV30 and TRBJ1-5, with a weak D call TRBD1 (5 bases). CDR1 GTSNPN and CDR2 SVGIG come from the germline V gene (reference sequence). This CDR3 is built from 13 residues. V lost 1 base, J lost 6 bases, and 10 bases lay in between. CDR3 sequence (DNA): TGTGCCTGGAGTGGGGGCGGAGGTCAGCCCCAGCATTTT. It codes for CAWSGGGGQPQHF.

The V gene is TRBV5-5, the J gene TRBJ2-5; D remains ambiguous. With 4 bases removed from V and 1 base from J, the gap between germline ends came to 14 bases. The CDR3 is made up of 15 amino acids. Germline V CDR1 and CDR2: SGHKS, YYEKEE (reference sequence). The CDR3 DNA reads as TGTGCCAGCAGCGCCGACGGATTCCTCCAAGAGACCCAGTACTTC. It codes for CASSADGFLQETQYF. Filled out from reference TRBV5-5 and TRBJ2-5, the complete variable domain reads DAGVTQSPTHLIKTRGQQVTLRCSPISGHKSVSWYQQVLGQGPQFIFQYYEKEERGRGNFPDRFSARQFPNYSSELNVNALLLGDSALYLCASSADGFLQETQYFGPGTRLLVL.

Note on this clone: Given a far larger clone just one base away, this is likely a sequencing read error. The rearrangement joins TRBV7-3 to TRBJ2-5; 7 positions agree with TRBD1. The J call is doubtful: the DNA matches TRBJ2-7 better. CDR3 length: 18 amino acids. CDR1 SGHTA and CDR2 FQGTGA come from the germline V gene. CDR3 loop: CASSPGGHVGGKSGEQYF. The CDR3 DNA reads TGTGCCAGCAGCCCAGGTGGGCATGTAGGGGGCAAGTCCGGCGAGCAGTACTTC.

Only a few counts were recorded for this clone. This chain joins TRBV10-3 and TRBJ2-1, with TRBD2 matching over 11 bases. CDR1 and CDR2 from the germline V gene are ENHRY and SYGVKD. V shed 4 bases and J 0 bases; nucleotides not matched to a gene: 11. CDR3 length equals 19 residues. CDR3 protein: CAISGALAGGFSSYNEQFF. CDR3 DNA sequence: TGTGCCATCAGTGGAGCCCTAGCGGGAGGCTTCAGCTCCTACAATGAGCAGTTCTTC.

This clone appeared once. The chain employs TRBV6-6 and TRBJ1-2; the match to TRBD1 covers 7 bases. V dropped 6 bases and J dropped 1; count of bases not matched to a gene: 5. CDR1 and CDR2 (germline): MNHNY, SVGAGI (reference sequence). CDR3 length equals 14 residues. The DNA of the CDR3 is TGTGCCAGCAGCTCGACAGGGTTTAACTATGGCTACACCTTC. Amino acid sequence: CASSSTGFNYGYTF.

This sequence joins TRBV6-4 and TRBJ2-7; no clear D gene. This CDR3 contains 15 residues. The germline V gene encodes CDR1 MRHNA and CDR2 SNTAGT. Deletions cut 5 bases from V and 5 bases from J, with 19 bases between. CDR3 loop: CASSKEVGGPHEQYF. The CDR3 nucleotides read TGTGCCAGCAGTAAAGAGGTCGGCGGTCCCCACGAGCAGTACTTC.

As to this clone: Other DNA sequences of this sample code for an identical CDR3. V usage is TRBV9 and J usage is TRBJ2-2; tentatively, D is TRBD2 (5 bases). The germline V gene has CDR1 SGDLS and CDR2 YYNGEE. V lost 2 bases, J lost 0 bases, and 8 bases lay in between. The CDR3 has 15 residues. CDR3 bases: TGTGCCAGCAGCGTTAGGAGGACGAACACCGGGGAGCTGTTTTTT. The encoded protein is CASSVRRTNTGELFF.

The J gene is TRBJ1-1, the V gene TRBV5-6; weak D call: TRBD1 (6 bases). The CDR3 length is 15 residues. Germline V lookup: CDR1 SGHDT, CDR2 YYEEEE. V was pared by 1 base and J by 5 bases, with 15 bases between. CDR3 sequence (DNA): TGTGCCAGCAGCTTGTCCGGGGGCGCTGGGACTGAAGCTTTCTTT. The encoded protein is CASSLSGGAGTEAFF.

This clone was detected only once. The chain carries TRBV7-3 and TRBJ2-7, with 11 bases matching TRBD2. This CDR3 is 14 amino acids long. From germline, CDR1 is SGHTA and CDR2 FQGTGA. J was trimmed by 6 bases and V by 7 bases; bases with no gene match: 8. The CDR3 DNA reads as TGTGCCAGCACCACGGGGCTAGCGGGAGGCGAGCAGTACTTC. Translating gives CASTTGLAGGEQYF.

This clone appeared a few times. The chain recombines TRBV6-5 with TRBJ2-1; D remains unclear. CDR3 size: 14 residues. CDR1 is MNHEY, CDR2 SVGAGI, per germline. The V end was cut by 4 bases, the J end by 6 bases, with 13 bases between. Here the CDR3 DNA reads TGTGCCAGCAGTTCCTCTGGGCCCCTCAATGAGCAGTTCTTC. Translated, it gives CASSSSGPLNEQFF.

The rearrangement links TRBV27 to TRBJ2-7, with 8 bases that match TRBD1. CDR1 is MNHEY and CDR2 is SMNVEV in the germline V gene (reference sequence). V shed 3 bases, J shed 2 bases, and the junction held 6 bases outside the gene matches. The CDR3 is made up of 15 amino acids. The CDR3 sequence: CASSFYDRGPYEQYF. In DNA, the CDR3 is TGTGCCAGCAGTTTTTACGACAGGGGACCCTACGAGCAGTACTTC.

V usage is TRBV19 and J usage is TRBJ2-2; 9 bases are a match to TRBD1. CDR1 is LNHDA and CDR2 is SQIVND in the germline V gene (reference sequence). V lost 5 bases and J lost 6; bases outside the gene matches: 4. This CDR3 has 14 residues. The CDR3 DNA reads as TGTGCCAGTAGTCAGACAGGGGGGCCCGGGGAGCTGTTTTTT. Protein sequence: CASSQTGGPGELFF. Combining the CDR3 with reference TRBV19 and TRBJ2-2 gives the whole variable domain DGGITQSPKYLFRKEGQNVTLSCEQNLNHDAMYWYRQDPGQGLRLIYYSQIVNDFQKGDIAEGYSVSREKKESFPLTVTSAQKNPTAFYLCASSQTGGPGELFFGEGSRLTVL.

The chain combines TRBV2 with TRBJ1-5, with a possible D match to TRBD1 (5 bases). There are 14 residues in the CDR3. Trimming removed 7 bases from V and 5 bases from J, with 15 bases in between. Germline CDR1 and CDR2: SNHLY and FYNNEI. The CDR3 is CASTTNSGDQPQHF. CDR3 DNA sequence: TGTGCCAGCACCACAAACTCGGGGGATCAGCCCCAGCATTTT.